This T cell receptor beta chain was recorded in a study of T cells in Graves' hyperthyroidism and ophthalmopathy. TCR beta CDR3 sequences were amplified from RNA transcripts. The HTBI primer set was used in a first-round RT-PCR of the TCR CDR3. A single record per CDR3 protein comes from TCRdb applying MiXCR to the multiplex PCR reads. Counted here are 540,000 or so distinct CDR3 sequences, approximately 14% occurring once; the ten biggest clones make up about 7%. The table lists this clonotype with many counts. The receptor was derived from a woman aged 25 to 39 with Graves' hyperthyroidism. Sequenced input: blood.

The CDR3 sequence is CASSFSQGDEKLFF. CDR3 bases: TGCGCCAGCAGCTTCTCTCAGGGTGATGAAAAACTGTTTTTT. This sequence joins TRBV5-1 and TRBJ1-4; D possibly corresponds to TRBD1 (5 bases). Germline V gene lookup returns CDR1 SGHRS and CDR2 YFSETQ. This CDR3 spans 14 amino acids. Trimming took off 2 bases at V and 6 bases at J, with 11 bases between the two ends.